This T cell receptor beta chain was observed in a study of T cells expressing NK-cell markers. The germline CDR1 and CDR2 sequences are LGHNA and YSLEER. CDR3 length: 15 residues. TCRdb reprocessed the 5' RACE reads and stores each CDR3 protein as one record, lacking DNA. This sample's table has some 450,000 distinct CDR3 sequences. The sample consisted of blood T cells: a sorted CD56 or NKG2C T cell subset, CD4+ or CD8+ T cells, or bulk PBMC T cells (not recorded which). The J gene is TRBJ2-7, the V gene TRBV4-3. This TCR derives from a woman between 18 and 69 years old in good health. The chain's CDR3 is CASSQDSGSSYEQYF.